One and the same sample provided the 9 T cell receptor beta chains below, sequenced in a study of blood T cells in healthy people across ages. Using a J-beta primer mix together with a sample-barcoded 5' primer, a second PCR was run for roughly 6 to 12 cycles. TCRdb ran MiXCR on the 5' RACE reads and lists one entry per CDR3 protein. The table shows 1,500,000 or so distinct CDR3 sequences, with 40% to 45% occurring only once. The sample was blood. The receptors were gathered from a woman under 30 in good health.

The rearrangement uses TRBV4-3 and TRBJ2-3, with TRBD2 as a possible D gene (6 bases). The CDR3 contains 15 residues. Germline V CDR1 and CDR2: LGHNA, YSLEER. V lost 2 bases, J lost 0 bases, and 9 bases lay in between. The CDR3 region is CASSQLADSTDTQYF. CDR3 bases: TGCGCCAGCAGCCAATTAGCGGATAGCACAGATACGCAGTATTTT.

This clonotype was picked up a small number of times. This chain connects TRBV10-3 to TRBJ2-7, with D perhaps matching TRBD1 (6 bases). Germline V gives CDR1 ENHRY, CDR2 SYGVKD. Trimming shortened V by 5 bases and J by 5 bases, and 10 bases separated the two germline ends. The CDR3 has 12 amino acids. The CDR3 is CAISPQGHEQYF. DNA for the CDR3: TGTGCCATCAGTCCACAGGGCCACGAGCAGTACTTC.

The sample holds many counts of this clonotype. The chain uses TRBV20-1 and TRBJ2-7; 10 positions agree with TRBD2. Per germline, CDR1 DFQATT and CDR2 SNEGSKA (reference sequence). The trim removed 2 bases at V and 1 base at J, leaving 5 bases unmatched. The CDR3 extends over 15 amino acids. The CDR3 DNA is TGCAGTGCTAGATTGCTAGCGGGAGAGTCCTACGAGCAGTACTTC. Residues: CSARLLAGESYEQYF.

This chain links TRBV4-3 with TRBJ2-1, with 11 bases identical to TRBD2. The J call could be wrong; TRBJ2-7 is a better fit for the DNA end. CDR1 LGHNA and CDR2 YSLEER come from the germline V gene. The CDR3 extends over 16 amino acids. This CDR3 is CASSWTLAGVYNEQYF. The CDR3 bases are TGCGCCAGCAGCTGGACACTAGCGGGAGTTTACAATGAGCAGTACTTC.

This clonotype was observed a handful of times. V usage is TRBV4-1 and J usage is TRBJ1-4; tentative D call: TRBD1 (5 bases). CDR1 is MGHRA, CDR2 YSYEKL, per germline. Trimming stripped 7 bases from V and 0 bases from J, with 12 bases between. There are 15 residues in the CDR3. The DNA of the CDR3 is TGCGCCAGCAAACAGGCAGCCGCAACTAATGAAAAACTGTTTTTT. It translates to CASKQAAATNEKLFF.

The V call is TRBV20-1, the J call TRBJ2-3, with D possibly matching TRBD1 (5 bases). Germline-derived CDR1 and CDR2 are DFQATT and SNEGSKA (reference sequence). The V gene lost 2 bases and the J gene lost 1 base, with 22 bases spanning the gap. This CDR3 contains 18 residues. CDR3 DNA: TGCAGTGCTAGAAATAGTGGCAGTAGGGGTGGGGGCACAGATACGCAGTATTTT. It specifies CSARNSGSRGGGTDTQYF.

The CDR3 protein is CASSRDRDISGNTIYF. The CDR3 DNA is TGTGCCAGCAGCCGTGACAGGGACATCTCTGGAAACACCATATATTTT. The V gene is TRBV7-9, the J gene TRBJ1-3, with 7 bases matching TRBD1. Germline lookup yields CDR1 SEHNR and CDR2 FQNEAQ (reference sequence). Trimming cost V 5 bases and J 0 bases; bases outside gene matches: 7. CDR3 size: 16 residues.

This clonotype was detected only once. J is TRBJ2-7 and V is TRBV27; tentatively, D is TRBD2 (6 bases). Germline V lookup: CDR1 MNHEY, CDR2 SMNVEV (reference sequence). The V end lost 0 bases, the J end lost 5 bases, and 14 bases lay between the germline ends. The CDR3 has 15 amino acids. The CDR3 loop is CASSLSWRGLHEQYF. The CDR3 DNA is TGTGCCAGCAGTTTATCGTGGAGGGGCTTGCACGAGCAGTACTTC.

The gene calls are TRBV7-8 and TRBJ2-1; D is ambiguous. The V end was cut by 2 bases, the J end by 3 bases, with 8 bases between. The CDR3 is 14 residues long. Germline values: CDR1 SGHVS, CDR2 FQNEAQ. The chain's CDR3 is CASSLPGIYNEQFF. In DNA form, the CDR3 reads TGTGCCAGCAGCTTACCTGGTATCTACAATGAGCAGTTCTTC.